This T cell receptor beta chain was sequenced during a study of blood T cell repertoires in COVID-19. Study-wide background: The origin of the acute and convalescent COVID-19 samples was the United States, Italy and Spain. PBMCs, B-cell-depleted T cells, or T cells provided the cDNA or gDNA that made up the material.

Those who participated ranged in age from 18 to 89 years and resided in 20 to 25 US areas. Germline CDR1 reads MNHEY; CDR2 reads SMNVEV (reference sequence). V shed 0 bases and J shed 8 bases, with 13 bases lying between them. The CDR3 consists of 14 residues. Profiling relied on immunoSEQ multiplex PCR, and the TCRdb table lists in-frame clones only, not all of them. The sample shows roughly 260,000 clones, about nine tenths of them seen only once. Sequenced: PBMCs or T cells enriched from blood (not recorded which). V gene TRBV27 combines with J gene TRBJ1-2; the D gene is possibly TRBD1 (6 bases). The receptor comes from a woman aged 25 to 45 with acute COVID-19. This CDR3 reads CASSLSGRGPGYTF. The CDR3, as DNA: TGTGCCAGCAGTTTATCGGGCAGGGGCCCCGGCTACACCTTC.